This T cell receptor beta chain was sequenced for a study of CD8 T cells in ankylosing spondylitis (dated by TCRdb to about 2017). Study-wide context: The study profiled T cell receptor beta repertoires in healthy donors and ankylosing spondylitis patients to find disease-linked TCR variants. In total, the full study cohort was made up of nearly 110 healthy donors and 20 to 25 ankylosing spondylitis patients. Peripheral blood was sampled, and synovial fluid was also collected from ankylosing spondylitis patients. What the work shows at the level of the full study, not this receptor alone: A CD8+ phenotype was shown by the disease-linked clones, which were found at relatively low frequencies in peripheral blood. Some of the motif variants had been reported before in the synovial fluid and blood of reactive arthritis patients, a finding that suggests common disease-initiation mechanisms. Blood from ankylosing spondylitis patients appeared to be characterized by a TCR beta motif composed of under 10 highly homologous amino acid variants. The disease-linked clones were reported as significantly enriched in matched synovial fluid samples from ankylosing spondylitis patients.

Unmatched junction bases come to 12, with V trimmed by 4 bases and J by 8 bases. Spanning cysteine to phenylalanine, the CDR3 consists of 16 amino acids. Just CDR3 DNA is preserved here, 48 bases in frame from base 1. For CDR1 and CDR2, the germline V gene lists SGDLS and YYNGEE. Data came from an Illumina HiSeq 2500. Quantitative 5'-RACE with molecular barcodes was used to prepare TCR beta libraries. The published analysis was carried out like this. To identify disease-linked TCR variants, a new computational method was used, one built on a probabilistic model of VDJ rearrangement. Using fastp trimming at Q25 and MiXCR clonotype assembly, TCRdb reanalyzed the public sequencing data and kept in-frame beta chains. Merged by CDR3 protein, the rows form single entries marked with the most common genes and DNA. The V and J calls and clone size are TCRdb's, not the authors'. This sample holds some 23,000 distinct CDR3 sequences; 2.5% to 3% were observed only once. The biggest ten clones account for 7% to 8% of the sample.

In this sample, this clonotype turned up many times. The antigen it recognizes is unknown. Base qualities are missing; no much larger clone stands one base away. The chain is made from TRBV9 and TRBJ1-4, with 9 central nucleotides matching TRBD1. The sequenced sample was blood, either unsorted or a sorted T cell fraction (not recorded which). The receptor was derived from a female donor with ankylosing spondylitis or in good health (not recorded which). The DNA sequence is TGTGCCAGCAGCCCCCATTTGGGGACAGGGATCGAAAAACTGTTTTTT. This encodes CASSPHLGTGIEKLFF.